This is a list of T cell receptor beta chains from one sample in a study of identical twins. TCRdb re-derived calls from the 5' RACE reads in MiXCR, one entry per CDR3 protein. The sample shows hundreds of thousands of distinct CDR3 sequences, about 20% of them seen only once. These records were also assigned to another study, of T cells expressing NK-cell markers.

The sequenced sample was PBMCs. The receptor source for this set is a woman aged 18 to 35 in good health. CDR3s include the opening cysteine and the closing phenylalanine or tryptophan. The D gene is left open where the match is weak. Rows give clone size only sometimes, using once, few, many, or a class for an expanded clone.

>many|TRBV24-1|.|TRBJ2-3
CATSDFTDTQYF
TGTGCCACCAGTGATTTTACAGATACGCAGTATTTT
>many|TRBV25-1|TRBD1|TRBJ1-3
CASSGDRENTIYF
TGTGCCAGCAGTGGGGACAGGGAAAACACCATATATTTT
>many|TRBV10-3|.|TRBJ2-2
CAISAVGSSGELFF
TGTGCCATCAGTGCTGTGGGGTCGTCCGGGGAGCTGTTTTTT
>few|TRBV12-3/TRBV12-4|.|TRBJ2-7
CASSLDPMYEQYF
TGTGCCAGCAGTTTAGATCCCATGTACGAGCAGTACTTC
>few|TRBV29-1|TRBD2|TRBJ2-3
CSVGVGTSGGGFTDTQYF
TGCAGCGTTGGGGTCGGGACTAGCGGGGGGGGGTTCACAGATACGCAGTATTTT
>.|TRBV15|.|TRBJ2-5
CATATRDSVGTQYF
TGTGCCACTGCCACCCGGGACTCTGTGGGGACCCAGTACTTC
>.|TRBV5-1|.|TRBJ1-1
CASSLDSVGTEAFF
TGCGCCAGCAGCCTGGACAGCGTGGGGACTGAAGCTTTCTTT
>.|TRBV6-1|TRBD1|TRBJ1-2
CASSPGGGGRYGYTF
TGTGCCAGCAGTCCGGGAGGGGGCGGGCGATATGGCTACACCTTC
>many|TRBV15|TRBD2|TRBJ2-1
CATSSGSSGRIEQFF
TGTGCCACCAGCAGCGGCTCTAGCGGGAGGATTGAGCAGTTCTTC
>.|TRBV5-1|.|TRBJ2-5
CASSHGLQETQYF
TGCGCCAGCAGCCACGGACTGCAAGAGACCCAGTACTTC
>.|TRBV7-8|TRBD1|TRBJ1-5
CASSPTGTHNQPQHF
TGTGCCAGCAGTCCGACAGGGACCCATAATCAGCCCCAGCATTTT
>many|TRBV20-1|.|TRBJ1-6
CSARGHGFWHF
TGCAGTGCACGAGGACACGGCTTTTGGCACTTT
>.|TRBV27|TRBD2|TRBJ2-3
CASSITGGTQYF
TGTGCCAGCAGTATAACGGGGGGTACGCAGTATTTT
>.|TRBV24-1|TRBD1|TRBJ2-2
CATSDSDRANTGELFF
TGTGCCACCAGTGACTCGGACAGGGCGAACACCGGGGAGCTGTTTTTT
>few|TRBV10-3|.|TRBJ2-3
CAISAGTSTDTQYF
TGTGCCATCAGTGCAGGGACTAGCACAGATACGCAGTATTTT
>.|TRBV19|.|TRBJ2-1
CATNDGAMAEQFF
TGTGCCACCAACGATGGGGCTATGGCTGAGCAGTTCTTC
>few|TRBV5-6|TRBD2|TRBJ2-3
CASSLGASGEDTQYF
TGTGCCAGCAGCTTGGGGGCTAGCGGCGAAGATACGCAGTATTTT